This TCR beta chain was recovered during a study of blood T cell repertoires in COVID-19. This clone appeared a single time. Data came from immunoSEQ multiplex PCR; TCRdb stores just in-frame clones and leaves some out. The data hold about 380,000 clones, with around 90% observed a single time. The germline V gene encodes CDR1 SGHAT and CDR2 FQNNGV. CDR3 length: 13 amino acids. Trimming took off 2 bases at V and 3 bases at J, with 7 bases between the two ends. The sequence derives from a woman aged 18-30 years who had recovered from COVID-19. Material: PBMCs or T cells enriched from blood (not recorded which). The gene calls are TRBV11-2 and TRBJ1-2; D is unresolved. In nucleotides, the CDR3 is TGTGCCAGCAGCTTAAGGAGAGACTATGGCTACACCTTC. It codes for CASSLRRDYGYTF. The variable domain in full, with the rest retrieved from reference TRBV11-2 and TRBJ1-2, is EAGVAQSPRYKIIEKRQSVAFWCNPISGHATLYWYQQILGQGPKLLIQFQNNGVVDDSQLPKDRFSAERLKGVDSTLKIQPAKLEDSAVYLCASSLRRDYGYTFGSGTRLTVV.